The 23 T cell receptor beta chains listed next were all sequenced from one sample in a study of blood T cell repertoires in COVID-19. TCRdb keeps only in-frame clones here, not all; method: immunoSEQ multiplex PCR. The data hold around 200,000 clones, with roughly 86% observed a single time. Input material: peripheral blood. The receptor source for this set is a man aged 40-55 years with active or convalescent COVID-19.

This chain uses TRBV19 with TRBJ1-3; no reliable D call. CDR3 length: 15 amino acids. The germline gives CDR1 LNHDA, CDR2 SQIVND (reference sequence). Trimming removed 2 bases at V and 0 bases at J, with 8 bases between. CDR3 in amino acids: CASSITENSGNTIYF. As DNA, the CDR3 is TGTGCCAGTAGTATAACGGAGAACTCTGGAAACACCATATATTTT.

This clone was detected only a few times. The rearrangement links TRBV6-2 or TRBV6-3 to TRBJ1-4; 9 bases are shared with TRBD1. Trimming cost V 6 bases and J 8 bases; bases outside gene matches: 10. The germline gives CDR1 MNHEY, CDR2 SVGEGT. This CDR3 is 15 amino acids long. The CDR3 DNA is TGTGCCAGCAGCCGGCTGGGACAGGGAGGAGAAAAACTGTTTTTT. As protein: CASSRLGQGGEKLFF.

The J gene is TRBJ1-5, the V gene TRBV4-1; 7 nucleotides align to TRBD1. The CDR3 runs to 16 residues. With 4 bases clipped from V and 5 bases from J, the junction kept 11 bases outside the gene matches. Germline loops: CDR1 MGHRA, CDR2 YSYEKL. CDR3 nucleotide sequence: TGCGCCAGCAGCCTCCAGATAGGGGACAGATATCAGCCCCAGCATTTT. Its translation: CASSLQIGDRYQPQHF.

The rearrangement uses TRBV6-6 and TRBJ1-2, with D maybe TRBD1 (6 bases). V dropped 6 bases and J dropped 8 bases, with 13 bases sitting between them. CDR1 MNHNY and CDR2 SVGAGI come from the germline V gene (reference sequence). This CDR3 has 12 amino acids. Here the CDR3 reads CASSSKGEGYTF. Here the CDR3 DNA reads TGTGCCAGCAGCTCCAAGGGGGAGGGCTACACCTTC.

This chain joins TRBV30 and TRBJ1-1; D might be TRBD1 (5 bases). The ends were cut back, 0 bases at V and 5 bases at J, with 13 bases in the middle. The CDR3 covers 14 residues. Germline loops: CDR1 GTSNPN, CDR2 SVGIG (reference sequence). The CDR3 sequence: CAWSVRAGRTEAFF. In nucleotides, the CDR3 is TGTGCCTGGAGTGTACGGGCAGGGAGGACTGAAGCTTTCTTT.

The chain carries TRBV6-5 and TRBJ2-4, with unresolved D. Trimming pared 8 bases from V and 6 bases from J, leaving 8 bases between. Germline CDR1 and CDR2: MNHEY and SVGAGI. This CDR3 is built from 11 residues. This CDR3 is CASSQTNIQYF. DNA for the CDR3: TGTGCCAGCTCACAGACAAACATTCAGTACTTC.

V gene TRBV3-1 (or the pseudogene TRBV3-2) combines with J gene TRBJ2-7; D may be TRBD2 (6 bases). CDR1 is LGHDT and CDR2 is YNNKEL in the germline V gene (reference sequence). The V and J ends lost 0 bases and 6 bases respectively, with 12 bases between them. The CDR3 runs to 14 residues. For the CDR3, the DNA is TGTGCCAGCAGCCAAGATGCGGGGACGGCCGAGCAGTACTTC. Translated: CASSQDAGTAEQYF.

The CDR3 sequence: CASFDRGSGYTF. CDR3 DNA: TGCGCCAGCTTCGACAGGGGGAGCGGCTACACCTTC. The chain couples TRBV5-1 to TRBJ1-2; 9 nucleotides align to TRBD1. Germline V gene lookup returns CDR1 SGHRS and CDR2 YFSETQ. V dropped 7 bases and J dropped 8; count of bases not matched to a gene: 6. The length of the CDR3 is 12 residues. The full variable domain, rest sourced from reference TRBV5-1 and TRBJ1-2, is KAGVTQTPRYLIKTRGQQVTLSCSPISGHRSVSWYQQTPGQGLQFLFEYFSETQRNKGNFPGRFSGRQFSNSRSEMNVSTLELGDSALYLCASFDRGSGYTFGSGTRLTVV.

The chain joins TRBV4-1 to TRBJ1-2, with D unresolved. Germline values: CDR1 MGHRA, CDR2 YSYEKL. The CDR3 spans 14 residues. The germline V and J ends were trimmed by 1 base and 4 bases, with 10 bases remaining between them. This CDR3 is CASSQVAQSYGYTF. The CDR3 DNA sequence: TGCGCCAGCAGCCAAGTGGCACAATCCTATGGCTACACCTTC.

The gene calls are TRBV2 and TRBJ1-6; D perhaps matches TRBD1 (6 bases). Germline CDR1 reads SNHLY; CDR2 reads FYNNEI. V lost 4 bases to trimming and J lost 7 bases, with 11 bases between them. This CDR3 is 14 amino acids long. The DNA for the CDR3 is TGTGCCAGCAGTGTGGGGACACTAAATTCACCCCTCCACTTT. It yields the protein CASSVGTLNSPLHF.

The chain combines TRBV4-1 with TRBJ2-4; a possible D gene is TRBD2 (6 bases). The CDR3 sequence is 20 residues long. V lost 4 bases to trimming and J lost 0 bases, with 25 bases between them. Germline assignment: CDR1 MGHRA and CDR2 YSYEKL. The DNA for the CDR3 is TGCGCCAGCAGCCTGGACGTGGGGCGGGGAGGCGGGCTAGCCAAAAACATTCAGTACTTC. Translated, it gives CASSLDVGRGGGLAKNIQYF.

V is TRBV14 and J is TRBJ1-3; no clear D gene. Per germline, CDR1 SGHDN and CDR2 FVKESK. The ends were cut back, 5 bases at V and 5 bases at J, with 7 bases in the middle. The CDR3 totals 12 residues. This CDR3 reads CASSAGRNTIYF. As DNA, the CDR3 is TGTGCCAGCAGCGCCGGGAGAAACACCATATATTTT.

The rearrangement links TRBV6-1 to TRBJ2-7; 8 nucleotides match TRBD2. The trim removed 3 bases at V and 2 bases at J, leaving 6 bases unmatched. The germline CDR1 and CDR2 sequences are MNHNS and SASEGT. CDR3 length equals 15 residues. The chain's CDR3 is CASSEEDGGAYEQYF. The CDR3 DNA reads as TGTGCCAGCAGTGAGGAAGACGGGGGGGCCTACGAGCAGTACTTC.

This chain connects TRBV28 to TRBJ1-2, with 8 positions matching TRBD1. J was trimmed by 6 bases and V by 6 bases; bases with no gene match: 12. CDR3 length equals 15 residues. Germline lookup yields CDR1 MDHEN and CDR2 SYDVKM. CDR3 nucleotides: TGTGCCAGCAGGACGTACAGGGGGGATCGGGATGGCTACACCTTC. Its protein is CASRTYRGDRDGYTF.

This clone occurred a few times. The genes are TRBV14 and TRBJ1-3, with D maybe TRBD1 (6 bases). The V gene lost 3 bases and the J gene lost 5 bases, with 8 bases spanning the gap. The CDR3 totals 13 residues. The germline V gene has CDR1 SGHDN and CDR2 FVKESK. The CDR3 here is CASSQGTRNTIYF. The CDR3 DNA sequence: TGTGCCAGCAGCCAGGGGACAAGAAACACCATATATTTT.

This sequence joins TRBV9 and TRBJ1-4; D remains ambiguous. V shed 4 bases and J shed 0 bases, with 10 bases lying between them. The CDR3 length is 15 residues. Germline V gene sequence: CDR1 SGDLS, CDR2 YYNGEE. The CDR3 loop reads CASSLDYSTNEKLFF. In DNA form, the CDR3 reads TGTGCCAGCAGCCTAGACTACTCAACTAATGAAAAACTGTTTTTT.

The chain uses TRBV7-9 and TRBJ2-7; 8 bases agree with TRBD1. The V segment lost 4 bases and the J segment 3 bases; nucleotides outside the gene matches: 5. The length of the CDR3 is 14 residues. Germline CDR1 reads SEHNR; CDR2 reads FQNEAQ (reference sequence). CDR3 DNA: TGTGCCAGCAGCTCAACAGGGGGAAACTACGAGCAGTACTTC. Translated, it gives CASSSTGGNYEQYF. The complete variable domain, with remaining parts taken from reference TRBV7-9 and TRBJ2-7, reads DTGVSQNPRHKITKRGQNVTFRCDPISEHNRLYWYRQTLGQGPEFLTYFQNEAQLEKSRLLSDRFSAERPKGSFSTLEIQRTEQGDSAMYLCASSSTGGNYEQYFGPGTRLTVT.

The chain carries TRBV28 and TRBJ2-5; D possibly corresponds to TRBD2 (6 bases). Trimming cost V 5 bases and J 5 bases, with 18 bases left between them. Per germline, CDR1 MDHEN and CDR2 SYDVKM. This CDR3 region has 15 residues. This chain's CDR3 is CASSPGGEGRETQYF. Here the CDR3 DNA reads TGTGCCAGCAGTCCCGGGGGAGAGGGAAGGGAGACCCAGTACTTC. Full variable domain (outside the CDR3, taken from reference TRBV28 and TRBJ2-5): DVKVTQSSRYLVKRTGEKVFLECVQDMDHENMFWYRQDPGLGLRLIYFSYDVKMKEKGDIPEGYSVSREKKERFSLILESASTNQTSMYLCASSPGGEGRETQYFGPGTRLLVL.

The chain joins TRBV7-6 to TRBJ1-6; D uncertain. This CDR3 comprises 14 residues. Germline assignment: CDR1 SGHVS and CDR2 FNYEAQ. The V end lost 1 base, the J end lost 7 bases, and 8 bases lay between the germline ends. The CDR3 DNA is TGTGCCAGCAGCTTAGAATTGCGGAATTCACCCCTCCACTTT. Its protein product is CASSLELRNSPLHF.

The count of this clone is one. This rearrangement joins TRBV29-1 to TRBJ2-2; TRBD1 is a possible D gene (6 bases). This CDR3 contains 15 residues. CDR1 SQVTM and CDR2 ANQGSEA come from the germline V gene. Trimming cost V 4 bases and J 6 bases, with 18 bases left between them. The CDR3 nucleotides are TGCAGCGTTGCTTATGGACAGAGCTTCGCCGGGGAGCTGTTTTTT. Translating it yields CSVAYGQSFAGELFF.

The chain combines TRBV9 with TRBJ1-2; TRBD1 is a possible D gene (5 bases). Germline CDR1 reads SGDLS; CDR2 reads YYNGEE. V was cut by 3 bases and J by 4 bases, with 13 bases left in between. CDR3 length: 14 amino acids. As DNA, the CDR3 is TGTGCCAGCAGCGGACCCAGGGTATCCTATGGCTACACCTTC. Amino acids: CASSGPRVSYGYTF.

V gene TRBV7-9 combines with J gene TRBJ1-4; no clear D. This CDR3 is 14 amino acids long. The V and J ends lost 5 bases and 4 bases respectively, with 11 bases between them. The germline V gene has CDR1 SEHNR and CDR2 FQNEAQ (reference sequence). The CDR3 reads CASSKEGDNEKLFF. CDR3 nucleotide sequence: TGTGCCAGCAGCAAAGAGGGAGATAATGAAAAACTGTTTTTT. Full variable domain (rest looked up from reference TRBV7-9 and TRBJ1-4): DTGVSQNPRHKITKRGQNVTFRCDPISEHNRLYWYRQTLGQGPEFLTYFQNEAQLEKSRLLSDRFSAERPKGSFSTLEIQRTEQGDSAMYLCASSKEGDNEKLFFGSGTQLSVL.

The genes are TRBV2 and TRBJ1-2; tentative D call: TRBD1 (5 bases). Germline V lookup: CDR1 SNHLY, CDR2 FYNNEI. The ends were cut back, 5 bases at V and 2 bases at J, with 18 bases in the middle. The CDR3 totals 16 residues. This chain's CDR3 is CASSQDRLTANYGYTF. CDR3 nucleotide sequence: TGTGCCAGCAGTCAAGACCGATTGACAGCAAACTATGGCTACACCTTC.